These T cell receptor beta chains were read from a single sample in a study of CD8 T cells in Susac syndrome. One entry per CDR3 protein, called by TCRdb with MiXCR from the immunoSEQ multiplex PCR reads. The sample holds about 150,000 distinct CDR3 sequences, 90% to 97% seen once. Material: CD4+ T cells from PBMCs. The receptors here all came from a human donor with Susac syndrome. CDR3s leave out the opening cysteine and the closing phenylalanine or tryptophan. Each record gives: J gene, V gene, CDR3 protein.

J: TRBJ2-5
V: TRBV18
CDR3: ASSQQGEETQY

J: TRBJ2-1
V: TRBV4-3
CDR3: ASSQDDSPLVYNEQF

J: TRBJ1-1
V: TRBV29-1
CDR3: SFGQGHMNTEAF

J: TRBJ1-6
V: TRBV14
CDR3: ASSQVGGLYNSPLH

J: TRBJ1-2
V: TRBV4-3
CDR3: ASSQGEGEYGYT

J: TRBJ1-2
V: TRBV29-1
CDR3: SVEIQGNGGYT

J: TRBJ2-3
V: TRBV4-2
CDR3: ASSRSPGTDTQY

J: TRBJ2-7
V: TRBV29-1
CDR3: SVVPQGKYEQY

J: TRBJ2-1
V: TRBV29-1
CDR3: SVVTRTSGGYDSYNEQF

J: TRBJ2-5
V: TRBV18
CDR3: ASSPPSRTQETQY

J: TRBJ1-1
V: TRBV20-1
CDR3: SARVAEGAF

J: TRBJ2-5
V: TRBV11-2
CDR3: ASSLQRVQQETQY

J: TRBJ2-1
V: TRBV15
CDR3: ATGRLAGFNEQF

J: TRBJ2-4
V: TRBV20-1
CDR3: SARTGGPPNIQY

J: TRBJ2-1
V: TRBV9
CDR3: ASSVEGDWVGGIEQF

J: TRBJ2-1
V: TRBV20-1
CDR3: SVDAGAPYNEQF

J: TRBJ1-4
V: TRBV4-1
CDR3: ASSHISSGTDVKLF

J: TRBJ2-2
V: TRBV15
CDR3: ATSRATGSNTGELF

J: TRBJ2-3
V: TRBV20-1
CDR3: SAPAERGRRVDTQY

J: TRBJ2-3
V: TRBV27
CDR3: ASAGADTDTQY

J: TRBJ1-1
V: TRBV6-5
CDR3: ASSSGQAVEAF

J: TRBJ1-3
V: TRBV7-9
CDR3: ASSLGHDNSGNTIY

J: TRBJ1-2
V: TRBV7-2
CDR3: ASSPTRDSYGYT

J: TRBJ1-5
V: TRBV4-3
CDR3: ASSPDPSMSPQH

J: TRBJ2-3
V: TRBV5-4
CDR3: ASSLVGKDTQY

J: TRBJ2-3
V: TRBV5-1
CDR3: ASSNLAMATDTQY

J: TRBJ2-6
V: TRBV5-6
CDR3: ASTGPYSGANVLT

J: TRBJ2-5
V: TRBV9
CDR3: ASSVGGTTGGQETQY

J: TRBJ2-7
V: TRBV5-1
CDR3: ASSLESPGVPAEQY